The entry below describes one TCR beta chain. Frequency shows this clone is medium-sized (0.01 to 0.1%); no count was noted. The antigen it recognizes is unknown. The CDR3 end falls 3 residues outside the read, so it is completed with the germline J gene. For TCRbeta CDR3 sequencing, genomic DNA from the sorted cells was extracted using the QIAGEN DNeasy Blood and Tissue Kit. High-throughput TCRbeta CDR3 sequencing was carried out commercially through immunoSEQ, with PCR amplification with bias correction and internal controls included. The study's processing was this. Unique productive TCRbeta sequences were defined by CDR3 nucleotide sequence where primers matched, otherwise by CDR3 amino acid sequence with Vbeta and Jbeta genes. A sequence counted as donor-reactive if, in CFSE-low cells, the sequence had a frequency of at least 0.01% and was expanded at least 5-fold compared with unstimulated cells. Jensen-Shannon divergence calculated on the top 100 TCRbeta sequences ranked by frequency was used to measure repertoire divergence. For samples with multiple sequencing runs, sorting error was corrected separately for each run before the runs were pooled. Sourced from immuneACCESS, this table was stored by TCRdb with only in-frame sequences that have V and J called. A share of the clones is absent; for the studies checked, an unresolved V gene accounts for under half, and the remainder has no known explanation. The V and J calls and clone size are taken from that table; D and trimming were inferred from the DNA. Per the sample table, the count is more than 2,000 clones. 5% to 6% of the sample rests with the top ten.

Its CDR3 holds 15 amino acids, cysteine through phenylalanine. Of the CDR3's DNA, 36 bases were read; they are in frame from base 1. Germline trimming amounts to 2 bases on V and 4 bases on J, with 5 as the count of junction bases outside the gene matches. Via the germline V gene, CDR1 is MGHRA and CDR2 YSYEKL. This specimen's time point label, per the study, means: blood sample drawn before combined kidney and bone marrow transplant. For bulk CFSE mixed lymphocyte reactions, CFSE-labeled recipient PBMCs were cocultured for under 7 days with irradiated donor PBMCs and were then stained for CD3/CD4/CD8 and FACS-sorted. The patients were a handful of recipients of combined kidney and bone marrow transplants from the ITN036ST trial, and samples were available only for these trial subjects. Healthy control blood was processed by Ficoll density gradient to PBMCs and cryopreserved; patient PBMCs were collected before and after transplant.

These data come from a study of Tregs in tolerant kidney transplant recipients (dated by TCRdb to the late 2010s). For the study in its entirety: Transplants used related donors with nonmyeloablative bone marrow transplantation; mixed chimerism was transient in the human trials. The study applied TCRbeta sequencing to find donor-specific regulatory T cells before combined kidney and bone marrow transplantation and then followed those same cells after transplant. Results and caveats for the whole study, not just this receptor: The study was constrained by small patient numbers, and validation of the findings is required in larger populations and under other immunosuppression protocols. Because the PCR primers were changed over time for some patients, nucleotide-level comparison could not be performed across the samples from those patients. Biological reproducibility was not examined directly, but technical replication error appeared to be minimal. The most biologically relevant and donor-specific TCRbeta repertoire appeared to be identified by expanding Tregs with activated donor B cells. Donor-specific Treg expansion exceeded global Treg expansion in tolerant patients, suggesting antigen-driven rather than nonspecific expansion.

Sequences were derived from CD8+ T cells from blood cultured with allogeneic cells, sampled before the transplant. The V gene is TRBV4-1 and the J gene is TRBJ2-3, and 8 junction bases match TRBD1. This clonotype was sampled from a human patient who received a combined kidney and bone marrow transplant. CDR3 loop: CASSQLDRGADTQYF. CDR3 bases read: TGCGCCAGCAGCCAACTCGACAGGGGAGCAGATACG.